The clone carrying this TCR beta chain was observed a handful of times. A clone one base away is much larger, so this may be a read error. The template was RNA from unsorted bulk tissue. Chemotherapy-naive patients with new lung cancer underwent thoracic surgery in China, August–late 2014. The entry originates in a study of tumor and adjacent non-tumor tissue in lung cancer. Study details: Aged about 31 to 80 years, patients included roughly 10 men and about five women with stage I to III disease.

TCRbeta libraries were built with three rounds of nested PCR, modified from ARM-PCR. TCRdb reprocessed the multiplex PCR reads with MiXCR, giving one entry per CDR3 protein. Of 55,000 to 75,000 distinct CDR3 sequences listed, around 60% are singletons. Germline CDR1 and CDR2: ENHRY and SYGVKD. Trimming pared 6 bases from V and 4 bases from J, leaving 10 bases between. CDR3 length: 13 amino acids. Sequencing used lung tumor tissue. This TCR was recovered from a man aged 45-65 years with non-small cell lung cancer. V is TRBV10-3 and J is TRBJ1-5, with D hard to call. CDR3 nucleotides: TGTGCCATCAGAGTGTCAGATAATCAGCCCCAGCATTTT. Encoded protein: CAIRVSDNQPQHF.